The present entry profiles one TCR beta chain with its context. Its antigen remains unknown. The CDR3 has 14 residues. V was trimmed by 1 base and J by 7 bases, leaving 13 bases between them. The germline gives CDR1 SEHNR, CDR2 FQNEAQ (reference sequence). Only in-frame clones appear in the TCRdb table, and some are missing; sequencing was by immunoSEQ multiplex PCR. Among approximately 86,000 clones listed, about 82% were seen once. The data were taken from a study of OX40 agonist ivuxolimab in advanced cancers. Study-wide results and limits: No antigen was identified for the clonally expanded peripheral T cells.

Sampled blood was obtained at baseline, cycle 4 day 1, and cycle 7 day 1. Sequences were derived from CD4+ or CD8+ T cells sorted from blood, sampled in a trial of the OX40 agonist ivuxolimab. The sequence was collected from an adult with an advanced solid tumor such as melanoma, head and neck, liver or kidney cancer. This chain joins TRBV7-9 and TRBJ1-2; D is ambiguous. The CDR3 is CASSLEAVTVGYTF. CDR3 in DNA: TGTGCCAGCAGCTTAGAGGCAGTTACGGTTGGCTACACCTTC.